This TCR beta chain was sequenced in a study of cytomegalovirus exposure and HLA in healthy donors. Trimming at V came to 4 bases and at J to 7 bases, leaving 6 bases not matched to a gene. This CDR3 has 13 residues. CDR1 and CDR2 from the germline V gene are SGHTA and FQGTGA. 60 Vbeta and 13 Jbeta primers were used in PCR. The protocol was immunoSEQ multiplex PCR, while the TCRdb copy is restricted to in-frame clones and leaves out a portion. This sample has approximately 100,000 clones, with over 60% found just once. The sequence derives from a woman in her late teens or twenties in good health and CMV-seropositive. The chain is built from TRBV7-3 and TRBJ2-7; 8 bases line up with TRBD2. Sequenced sample: PBMCs. This CDR3 reads CASSSWTSREQYF. DNA of the CDR3: TGTGCCAGCAGCTCCTGGACTAGCCGGGAGCAGTACTTC.